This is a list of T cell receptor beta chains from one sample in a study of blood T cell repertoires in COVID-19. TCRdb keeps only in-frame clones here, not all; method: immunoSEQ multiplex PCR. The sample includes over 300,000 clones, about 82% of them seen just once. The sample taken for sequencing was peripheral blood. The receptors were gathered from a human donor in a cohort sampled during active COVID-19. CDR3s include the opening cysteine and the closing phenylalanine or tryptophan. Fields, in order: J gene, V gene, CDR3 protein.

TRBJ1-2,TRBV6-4,CASSGSGTSHYTF
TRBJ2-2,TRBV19,CASSVQENTGELFF
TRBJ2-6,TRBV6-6,CASSPRTGISITGANVLTF
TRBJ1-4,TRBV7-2,CASSPRTGANEKLFF
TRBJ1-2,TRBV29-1,CSVEDLDRIYGYTF
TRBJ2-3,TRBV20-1,CSASWAGALSTDTQYF
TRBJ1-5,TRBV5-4,CASSSTGNRSQPQHF
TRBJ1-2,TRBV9,CASSVEAAPSSYGYTF
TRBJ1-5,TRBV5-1,CASSLDTDQPQHF
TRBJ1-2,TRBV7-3,CASSLQGSYTF
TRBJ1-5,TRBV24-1,CARIVQGRTQPQHF
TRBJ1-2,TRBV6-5,CASSTSGGANYGYTF
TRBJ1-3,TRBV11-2,CASSPRTGLLGAGNTIYF
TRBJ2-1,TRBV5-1,CASSLERGANEQFF
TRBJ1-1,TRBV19,CASSIVRRGTRNTEAFF
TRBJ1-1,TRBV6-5,CASGQGFGTEAFF
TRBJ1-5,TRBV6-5,CASRPGTGGNQPQHF
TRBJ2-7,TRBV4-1,CASSPIEIEPGHKTYEQYF
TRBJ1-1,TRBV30,CAWSSRGGLNTEAFF
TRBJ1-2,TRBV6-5,CASSYSGTNYLRGYTF
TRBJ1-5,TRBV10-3,CAISDVKQASDQPQHF
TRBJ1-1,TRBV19,CASSARGRGDTEAFF
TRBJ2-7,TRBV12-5,CASGLGQGVSYEQYF
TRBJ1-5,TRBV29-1,CSVGTAHHQPQHF
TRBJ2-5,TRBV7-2,CASSSTGGRETQYF
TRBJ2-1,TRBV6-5,CASTPESYNEQFF
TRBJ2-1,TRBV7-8,CASSLGPQEQFF
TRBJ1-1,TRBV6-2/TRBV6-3,CASSLQGRGEAFF
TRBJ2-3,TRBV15,CATSRYRQGVGTDTQYF